The source of this T cell receptor (beta chain) is a study of shared clonotypes between healthy human individuals. The authors loaded 200 ng DNA, 30,000 to 35,000 T cell genomes, into sorted-subset replicate PCRs. Method: immunoSEQ multiplex PCR; TCRdb's copy keeps in-frame clones and lacks some. The sample has about 980,000 clones; roughly 72% are singletons. General study results and limits: An effect of sequencing depth on clonotype sharing among donors was expected.

As to this clone: Its cognate antigen is unknown.

With V trimmed by 4 bases and J by 3 bases, 9 bases remained unmatched. CDR3 length: 15 residues. CDR1 MNHNY and CDR2 SVGAGI come from the germline V gene (reference sequence). Sequenced sample: memory CD4+ T cells sorted from blood. The subset denotes: CD45RA-negative fraction. This TCR came from a man younger than 35 in good health. The V and J genes are TRBV6-6 and TRBJ2-7; 7 positions match TRBD2. CDR3 sequence: CASSFLAGAGYEQYF. Written as DNA, the CDR3 is TGTGCCAGCAGTTTCTTGGCGGGAGCAGGCTACGAGCAGTACTTC.